What follows describes a single T cell receptor (beta chain). In the original processing: From reference gene primer amplification, estimates of nucleated cell counts were derived. Profiling relied on immunoSEQ multiplex PCR, and the TCRdb table lists in-frame clones only, not all of them. The V and J calls and clone size come from that table; D and trimming were worked out from the DNA. The data hold more than 100,000 clones, with 75% to 90% observed a single time. The sample belongs to a study of blood T cell repertoires in COVID-19. For the study at large: COVID-19 samples collected from the United States, Italy and Spain covered acute and convalescent phases. The cDNA or gDNA used as material had been derived from T cells, B-cell-depleted T cells, or PBMCs.

This CDR3 comprises 18 residues. The V call is TRBV21-1, the J call TRBJ2-5; the table's D call TRBD1 went unverified against the DNA. TRBV21-1 is designated a pseudogene. The sample consisted of peripheral blood. The TCR comes from a woman in her 70s with acute or convalescent COVID-19. The CDR3 is CASTSRGQGRRVQETQYF. Written as DNA, the CDR3 is TGTGCCAGCACCTCCCGGGGACAGGGAAGGAGGGTTCAAGAGACCCAGTACTTC.